Each of the 21 T cell receptor beta chains below was sequenced from the same sample in a study of Tregs in tolerant kidney transplant recipients. Recipients received nonmyeloablative bone marrow transplants from related graft donors, with transient mixed chimerism. Sequencing was performed with immunoSEQ multiplex PCR; in TCRdb, only in-frame clones are kept and a portion is missing. The sample table sets out around 15,000 clones. The sequences come from CD4+ T cells from blood (PBMCs), collected 12 months after the transplant. These receptors were collected from a human patient who received a combined kidney and bone marrow transplant. Some of these T cells may belong to the graft donor.

This clone counts as medium-sized by frequency. The read ends 3 residues early relative to the CDR3; the germline J gene fills the gap. The chain has TRBV29-1 and TRBJ1-2; the D gene is possibly TRBD1 (6 bases). Germline V CDR1 and CDR2: SQVTM, ANQGSEA. The CDR3 length is 14 residues. Partial CDR3 DNA: TGCAGCGTTGGCCCCCGAACAGGGATCGTTTAC. Its translation: CSVGPRTGIVY. The entire CDR3 reads CSVGPRTGIVYYTF.

Remarks on this clone: The read terminates 3 residues ahead of where the CDR3 ends, so the germline J gene completes it. The rearrangement uses TRBV20-1 and TRBJ2-7, with 12 bases matching TRBD2. Germline loops: CDR1 DFQATT, CDR2 SNEGSKA (reference sequence). The CDR3 loop spans 14 amino acids. With 5 bases clipped from V and 6 bases from J, the junction kept 8 bases outside the gene matches. The CDR3 loop reads CSAGSSGRAPEQYF. CDR3 DNA (partial): TGCAGTGCTGGATCTAGCGGGAGGGCCCCCGAG.

Concerning this clone: The DNA ends 3 residues before the CDR3 does, and the rest of the CDR3 is filled in from the germline J gene. The chain has TRBV18 and TRBJ2-1; TRBD1 agrees at 10 bases. CDR1 and CDR2 from the germline V gene are KGHSH and LQKENI. V gave up 4 bases and J gave up 0 bases; unmatched junction bases: 12. This CDR3 region has 19 residues. The CDR3: CASSQQPGQGPSSYNEQFF. The part of the CDR3 DNA that was read is TGTGCCAGCTCACAACAACCGGGACAGGGGCCCAGCTCCTACAATGAG.

As concerns this clone: Read coverage stops 3 residues before the CDR3 terminus; the germline J gene supplies the remainder. The chain joins TRBV20-1 to TRBJ1-1; possibly TRBD1 for D (5 bases). The CDR3 has 13 residues. CDR1 is DFQATT and CDR2 is SNEGSKA in the germline V gene (reference sequence). V lost 2 bases, J lost 5 bases, and 12 bases lay in between. The sequenced CDR3 bases are TGCAGTGCTAGAAACGCCGGGGGGACTGAA. Translation gives CSARNAGGTE. The full CDR3 reads CSARNAGGTEAFF.

The CDR3 is CAWLSGRFEQFF. Incomplete CDR3 DNA: TGTGCCTGGCTTAGCGGGAGATTTGAG. The rearrangement joins TRBV7-3 to TRBJ2-1, with 9 bases lining up with TRBD2. The read ends 3 residues early relative to the CDR3; the germline J gene fills the gap. CDR3 length: 12 amino acids. With V trimmed by 11 bases and J by 9 bases, 8 bases remained unmatched. From germline, CDR1 is SGHTA and CDR2 FQGTGA.

A remark on this clone: The CDR3 is cut off 3 residues early in the read; its end comes from the germline J gene. The V gene is TRBV20-1, the J gene TRBJ2-2; the match to TRBD2 covers 7 bases. The CDR3 runs 15 residues. V was pared by 3 bases and J by 3 bases, with 7 bases of the junction left unmatched. Germline V CDR1 and CDR2: DFQATT, SNEGSKA (reference sequence). Incomplete CDR3 DNA: TGCAGTGCTAGGTGGGGTAGCGGGCACACCGGGGAG. Translation gives CSARWGSGHTGE. From start to end, the CDR3 is CSARWGSGHTGELFF.

About this clone itself: The CDR3 end is not reached by the read, which stops 3 residues before it; the germline J gene fills it in. The chain couples TRBV20-1 to TRBJ2-1, with TRBD2 identical over 8 bases. The germline V gene encodes CDR1 DFQATT and CDR2 SNEGSKA (reference sequence). The CDR3 is 15 residues long. V was clipped by 1 base and J by 1 base; unmatched bases: 3. The CDR3 is CSARASGLSYNEQFF. The sequenced part of the CDR3 DNA is TGCAGTGCTAGAGCTAGCGGGCTGTCCTACAATGAG.

As to this clone: The read ends 3 residues early relative to the CDR3; the germline J gene fills the gap. J is TRBJ2-2 and V is TRBV10-3; D is uncertain. This CDR3 spans 15 amino acids. V lost 4 bases and J 4 bases, leaving 13 bases between the germline ends. Germline V CDR1 and CDR2: ENHRY, SYGVKD. This chain's CDR3 is CAISGATSATGELFF. The sequenced part of the CDR3 DNA is TGTGCCATCAGTGGGGCGACCTCGGCCACCGGGGAG.

Regarding this clone: Read data end 3 residues before the CDR3 end; the end is taken from the germline J gene. The genes are TRBV18 and TRBJ1-3; TRBD1 agrees at 8 bases. CDR1 and CDR2 (germline): KGHSH, LQKENI. Trimming cost V 3 bases and J 3 bases; bases outside gene matches: 10. The CDR3 contains 17 residues. The chain's CDR3 is CASSPTTRGLGGNTIYF. Partial CDR3 DNA: TGTGCCAGCTCACCTACAACCAGGGGGCTCGGTGGAAACACC.

Concerning this clone: With the read ending 3 residues before the CDR3 end, the germline J gene is used to fill in that end. The chain recombines TRBV18 with TRBJ2-7; 7 bases are a match to TRBD2. The length of the CDR3 is 15 residues. V dropped 3 bases and J dropped 3; count of bases not matched to a gene: 8. Germline V gene sequence: CDR1 KGHSH, CDR2 LQKENI. The CDR3 is CASSPNSGGGYEQYF. The covered CDR3 bases are TGTGCCAGCTCACCTAACTCTGGGGGGGGCTACGAG.

To note about this clone: The read halts 3 residues ahead of the CDR3 end, with the missing end drawn from the germline J gene. The chain carries TRBV18 and TRBJ1-6; the match to TRBD1 covers 7 bases. The CDR3 runs to 17 residues. V shed 2 bases, J shed 7 bases, and the junction held 11 bases outside the gene matches. The germline V gene encodes CDR1 KGHSH and CDR2 LQKENI. CDR3 sequence reads: CASSPGTRGQANSPLHF. The CDR3 DNA, read in part, is TGTGCCAGCTCACCAGGGACAAGAGGACAGGCAAATTCACCC.

Comment on this clone: The read falls 3 residues short of the CDR3 end, and the missing part is taken from the germline J gene. This chain links TRBV11-2 with TRBJ1-3, with D tentatively TRBD1 (6 bases). CDR3 length: 14 residues. From germline, CDR1 is SGHAT and CDR2 FQNNGV. V lost 5 bases and J 4 bases, leaving 12 bases between the germline ends. CDR3 region: CASSRSQGGNTIYF. Partial CDR3 DNA: TGTGCCAGCAGCCGCTCCCAGGGGGGAAACACC.

On this clone: The CDR3 extends 3 residues past the end of the read, so its final part is completed from the germline J gene. The rearrangement joins TRBV7-2 to TRBJ2-2; D unclear. Germline values: CDR1 SGHTA, CDR2 FQGNSA. Between the trimmed V and J ends, which lost 1 base and 8 bases, there was a span of 8 bases. CDR3 length: 13 residues. CDR3 loop: CASSLEAQGELFF. Incomplete CDR3 DNA: TGTGCCAGCAGCTTAGAGGCACAGGGGGAG. The full variable domain, rest sourced from reference TRBV7-2 and TRBJ2-2, is GAGVSQSPSNKVTEKGKDVELRCDPISGHTALYWYRQSLGQGLEFLIYFQGNSAPDKSGLPSDRFSAERTGGSVSTLTIQRTQQEDSAVYLCASSLEAQGELFFGEGSRLTVL.

As concerns this clone: From the germline J gene comes the end of the CDR3, since the read stops 3 residues before it. J is TRBJ2-1 and V is TRBV4-1, with 7 bases aligning to TRBD1. The CDR3 consists of 17 residues. CDR1 and CDR2 (germline): MGHRA, YSYEKL. Trimming took 3 bases from V and 7 from J; bases not matched to a gene: 15. The part of the CDR3 DNA that was read is TGCGCCAGCAGCCACCGAACAGGGGCCCAAAGGTGGAATGAG. Protein: CASSHRTGAQRWNE. The complete CDR3 sequence is CASSHRTGAQRWNEQFF.

Details on this clone: With the read ending 3 residues before the CDR3 end, the germline J gene is used to fill in that end. The V call is TRBV7-8, the J call TRBJ2-5; perhaps TRBD1 as D (5 bases). In germline, CDR1 is SGHVS, CDR2 FQNEAQ. The CDR3 is made up of 13 amino acids. The V and J ends lost 5 bases and 4 bases respectively, with 11 bases between them. The CDR3 bases that were read are TGTGCCAGCAGCCGACAGACCCCAGAGACC. Residues: CASSRQTPET. The whole CDR3 is CASSRQTPETQYF. The full variable domain, with the rest looked up from reference TRBV7-8 and TRBJ2-5, is GAGVSQSPRYKVAKRGQDVALRCDPISGHVSLFWYQQALGQGPEFLTYFQNEAQLDKSGLPSDRFFAERPEGSVSTLKIQRTQQEDSAVYLCASSRQTPETQYFGPGTRLLVL.

To note about this clone: The read comes to an end 3 residues before the CDR3 does, leaving the germline J gene to fill in the end. The J gene is TRBJ2-7, the V gene TRBV7-8, with D possibly being TRBD2 (6 bases). There are 12 residues in the CDR3. V was clipped by 5 bases and J by 6 bases, with 11 bases between them. CDR1 and CDR2 from the germline V gene are SGHVS and FQNEAQ. CDR3 sequence: CASSPGLFEQYF. Incomplete CDR3 DNA: TGTGCCAGCAGCCCGGGACTTTTCGAG.

In the case of this clone: The read terminates 3 residues ahead of where the CDR3 ends, so the germline J gene completes it. The chain employs TRBV10-3 and TRBJ1-1; D is unresolved. The germline V and J ends were trimmed by 0 bases and 3 bases, with 8 bases remaining between them. Per germline, CDR1 ENHRY and CDR2 SYGVKD. The CDR3 loop spans 14 amino acids. This chain's CDR3 is CAISESATHTEAFF. The CDR3 bases that were read are TGTGCCATCAGTGAGTCTGCTACCCACACTGAA.

On this clone: The CDR3 end is not reached by the read, which stops 3 residues before it; the germline J gene fills it in. This chain links TRBV5-4 with TRBJ2-3; D unclear. Germline CDR1 and CDR2: SGHNT and YYREEE (reference sequence). The CDR3 length is 14 residues. V lost 3 bases and J 0 bases, leaving 8 bases between the germline ends. The CDR3 here is CASSSEVSTDTQYF. The DNA read from the CDR3 is TGTGCCAGCAGCTCCGAGGTCAGCACAGATACG.

Worth noting for this clone: The sequence runs out 3 residues before the end of the CDR3; the remainder is reconstructed from the germline J gene. The genes are TRBV6-1 and TRBJ2-3, with D hard to call. Germline V gene sequence: CDR1 MNHNS, CDR2 SASEGT. The V gene lost 0 bases and the J gene lost 4 bases, with 5 bases spanning the gap. The CDR3 is made up of 13 amino acids. This CDR3 is CASSEAEADTQYF. Incomplete CDR3 DNA: TGTGCCAGCAGTGAAGCTGAGGCAGATACG.

Of note for this clone: The read is 3 residues too short to cover the CDR3 end, so that end is filled in from the germline J gene. The chain couples TRBV28 to TRBJ2-7, with TRBD2 identical over 10 bases. The trim removed 8 bases at V and 3 bases at J, leaving 4 bases unmatched. CDR1 and CDR2 (germline): MDHEN, SYDVKM. The CDR3 has 13 residues. This CDR3 reads CASHRTSGYEQYF. Partial CDR3 DNA: TGTGCCAGCCATAGGACTAGCGGCTACGAG.

CDR3 sequence: CASSLGTGNEQFF. CDR3 DNA, as far as it was read: TGTGCCAGCAGCTTAGGGACAGGGAATGAG. The rearrangement joins TRBV7-3 to TRBJ2-1; 9 bases match TRBD1. Read coverage stops 3 residues before the CDR3 terminus; the germline J gene supplies the remainder. From germline, CDR1 is SGHTA and CDR2 FQGTGA. V shed 2 bases, J shed 7 bases, and the junction held 0 bases outside the gene matches. The CDR3 totals 13 residues.